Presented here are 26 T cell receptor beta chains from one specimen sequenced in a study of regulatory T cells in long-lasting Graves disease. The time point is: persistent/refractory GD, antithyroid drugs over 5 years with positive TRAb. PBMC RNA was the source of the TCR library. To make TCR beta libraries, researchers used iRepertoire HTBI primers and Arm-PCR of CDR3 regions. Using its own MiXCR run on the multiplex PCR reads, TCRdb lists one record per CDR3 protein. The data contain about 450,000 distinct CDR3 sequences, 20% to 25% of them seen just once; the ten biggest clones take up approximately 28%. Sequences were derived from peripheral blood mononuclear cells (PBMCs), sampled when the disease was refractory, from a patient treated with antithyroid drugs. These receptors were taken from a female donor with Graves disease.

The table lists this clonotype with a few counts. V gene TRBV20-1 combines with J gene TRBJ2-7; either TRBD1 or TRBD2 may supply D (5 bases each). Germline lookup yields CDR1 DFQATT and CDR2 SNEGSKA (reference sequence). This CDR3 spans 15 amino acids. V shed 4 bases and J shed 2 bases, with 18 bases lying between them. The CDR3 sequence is CSAKERGEGTYEQYF. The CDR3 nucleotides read TGCAGTGCTAAAGAAAGAGGGGAAGGGACCTACGAGCAGTACTTC.

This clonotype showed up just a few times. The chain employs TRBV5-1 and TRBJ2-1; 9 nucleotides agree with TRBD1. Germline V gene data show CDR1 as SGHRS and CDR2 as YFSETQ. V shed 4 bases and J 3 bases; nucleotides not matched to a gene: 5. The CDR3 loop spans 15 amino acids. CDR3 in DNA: TGCGCCAGCAGCGAGGGGACAGGGCACTACAATGAGCAGTTCTTC. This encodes CASSEGTGHYNEQFF.

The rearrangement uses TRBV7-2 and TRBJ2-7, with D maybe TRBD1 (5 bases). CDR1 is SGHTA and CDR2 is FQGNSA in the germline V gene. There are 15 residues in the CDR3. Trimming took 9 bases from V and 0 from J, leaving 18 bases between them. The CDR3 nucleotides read TGTGCCAGTAGTACAACCAGGGTCCTCTCCTACGAGCAGTACTTC. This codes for CASSTTRVLSYEQYF.

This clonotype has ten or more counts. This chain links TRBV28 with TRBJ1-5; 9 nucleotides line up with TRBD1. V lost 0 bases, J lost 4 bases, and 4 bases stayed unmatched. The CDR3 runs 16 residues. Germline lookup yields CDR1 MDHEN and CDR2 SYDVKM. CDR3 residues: CASSLWGTGWNQPQHF. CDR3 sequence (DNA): TGTGCCAGCAGTTTATGGGGGACAGGGTGGAATCAGCCCCAGCATTTT.

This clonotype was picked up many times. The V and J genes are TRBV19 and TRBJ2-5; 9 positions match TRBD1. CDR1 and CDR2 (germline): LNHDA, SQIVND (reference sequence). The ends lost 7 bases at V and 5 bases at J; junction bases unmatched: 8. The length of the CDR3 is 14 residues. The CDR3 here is CASNTKGQGETQYF. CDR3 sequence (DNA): TGTGCCAGTAACACGAAAGGACAGGGGGAGACCCAGTACTTC. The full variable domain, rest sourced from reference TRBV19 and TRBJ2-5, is DGGITQSPKYLFRKEGQNVTLSCEQNLNHDAMYWYRQDPGQGLRLIYYSQIVNDFQKGDIAEGYSVSREKKESFPLTVTSAQKNPTAFYLCASNTKGQGETQYFGPGTRLLVL.

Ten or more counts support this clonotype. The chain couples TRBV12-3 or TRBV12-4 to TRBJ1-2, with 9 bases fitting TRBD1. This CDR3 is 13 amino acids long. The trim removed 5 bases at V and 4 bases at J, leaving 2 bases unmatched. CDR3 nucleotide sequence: TGTGCCAGCAGTCGGACAGGGGCCTATGGCTACACCTTC. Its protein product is CASSRTGAYGYTF.

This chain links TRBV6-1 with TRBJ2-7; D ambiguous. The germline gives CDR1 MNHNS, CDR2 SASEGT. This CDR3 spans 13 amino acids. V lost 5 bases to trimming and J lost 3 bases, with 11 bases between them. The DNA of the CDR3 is TGTGCCAGCAGTCAAACGGATTACTACGAGCAGTACTTC. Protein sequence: CASSQTDYYEQYF.

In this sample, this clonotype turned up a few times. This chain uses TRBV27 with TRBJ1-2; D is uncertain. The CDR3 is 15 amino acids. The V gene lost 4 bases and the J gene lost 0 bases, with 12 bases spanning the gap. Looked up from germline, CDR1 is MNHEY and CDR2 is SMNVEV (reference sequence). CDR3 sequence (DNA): TGTGCCAGCAGTTCCATCCCCATATCTAACTATGGCTACACCTTC. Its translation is CASSSIPISNYGYTF.

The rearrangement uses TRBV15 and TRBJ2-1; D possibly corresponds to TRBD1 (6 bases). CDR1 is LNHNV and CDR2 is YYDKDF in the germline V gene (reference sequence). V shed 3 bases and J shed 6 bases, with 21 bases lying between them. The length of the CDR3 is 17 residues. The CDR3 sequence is CATSSRGAFLGGNEQFF. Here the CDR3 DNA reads TGTGCCACCAGCAGTCGGGGAGCGTTCTTAGGGGGCAATGAGCAGTTCTTC.

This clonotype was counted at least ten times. The CDR3 reads CASSLVGQGGYGYTF. CDR3 sequence (DNA): TGTGCCAGCAGTTTGGTGGGACAGGGTGGCTATGGCTACACCTTC. The V and J genes are TRBV7-2 and TRBJ1-2; TRBD1 matches 9 bases. CDR3 length equals 15 residues. Germline V lookup: CDR1 SGHTA, CDR2 FQGNSA. The junction had 9 bases not matched to a gene; V was cut back by 6 bases and J by 4 bases.

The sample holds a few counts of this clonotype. CDR3 amino acids: CASTPEGLAGTGELFF. DNA of the CDR3: TGTGCCAGCACCCCTGAGGGACTAGCGGGCACCGGGGAGCTGTTTTTT. This chain connects TRBV5-6 to TRBJ2-2, with 12 bases identical to TRBD2. The V gene's germline CDR1 is SGHDT and CDR2 YYEEEE. The V segment lost 6 bases and the J segment 4 bases; nucleotides outside the gene matches: 7. This CDR3 is 16 amino acids long.

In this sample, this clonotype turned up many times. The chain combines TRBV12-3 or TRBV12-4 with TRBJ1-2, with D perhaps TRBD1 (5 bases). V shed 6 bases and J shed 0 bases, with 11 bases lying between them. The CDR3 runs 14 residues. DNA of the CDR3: TGTGCCAGCAGCTACAGGAATCCTAACTATGGCTACACCTTC. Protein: CASSYRNPNYGYTF.

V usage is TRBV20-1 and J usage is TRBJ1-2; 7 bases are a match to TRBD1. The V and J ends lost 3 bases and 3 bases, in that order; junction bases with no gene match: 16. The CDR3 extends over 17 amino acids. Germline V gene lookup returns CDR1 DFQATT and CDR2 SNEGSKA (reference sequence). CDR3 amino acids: CSASGQGGEALYYGYTF. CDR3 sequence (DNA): TGCAGTGCTAGTGGTCAGGGGGGGGAGGCCCTATACTATGGCTACACCTTC.

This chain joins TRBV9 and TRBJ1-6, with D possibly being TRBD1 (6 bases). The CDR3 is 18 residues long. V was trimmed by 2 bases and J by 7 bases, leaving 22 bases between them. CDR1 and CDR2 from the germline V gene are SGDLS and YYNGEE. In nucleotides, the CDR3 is TGTGCCAGCAGCGTTTCAGCCCTCCGGGACATGGGGAATTCACCCCTCCACTTT. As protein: CASSVSALRDMGNSPLHF.

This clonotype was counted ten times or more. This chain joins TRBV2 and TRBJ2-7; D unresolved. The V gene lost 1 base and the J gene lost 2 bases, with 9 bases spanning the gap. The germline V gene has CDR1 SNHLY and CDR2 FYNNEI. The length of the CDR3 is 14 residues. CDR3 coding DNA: TGTGCCAGCAGTGAAGAGATAGGCCCCTACGAGCAGTACTTC. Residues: CASSEEIGPYEQYF.

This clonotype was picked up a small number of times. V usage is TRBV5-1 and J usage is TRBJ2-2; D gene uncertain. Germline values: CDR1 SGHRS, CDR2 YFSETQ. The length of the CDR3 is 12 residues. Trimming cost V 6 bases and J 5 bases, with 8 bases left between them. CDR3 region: CASTPSTGELFF. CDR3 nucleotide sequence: TGCGCCAGCACGCCCTCGACCGGGGAGCTGTTTTTT.

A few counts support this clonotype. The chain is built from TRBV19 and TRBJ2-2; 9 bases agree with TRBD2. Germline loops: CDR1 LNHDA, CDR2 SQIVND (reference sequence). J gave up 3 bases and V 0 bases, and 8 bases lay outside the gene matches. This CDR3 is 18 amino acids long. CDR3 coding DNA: TGTGCCAGTAGTATAGAACACAGGACTAGCGTGCACACCGGGGAGCTGTTTTTT. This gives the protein CASSIEHRTSVHTGELFF. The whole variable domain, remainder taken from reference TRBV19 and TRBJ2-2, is DGGITQSPKYLFRKEGQNVTLSCEQNLNHDAMYWYRQDPGQGLRLIYYSQIVNDFQKGDIAEGYSVSREKKESFPLTVTSAQKNPTAFYLCASSIEHRTSVHTGELFFGEGSRLTVL.

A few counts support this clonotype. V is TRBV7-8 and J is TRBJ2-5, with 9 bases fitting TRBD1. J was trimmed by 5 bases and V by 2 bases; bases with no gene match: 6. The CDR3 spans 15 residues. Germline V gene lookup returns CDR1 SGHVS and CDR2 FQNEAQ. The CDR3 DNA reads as TGTGCCAGCAGCTTATCAGGGACAGGGATTGAGACCCAGTACTTC. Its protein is CASSLSGTGIETQYF.

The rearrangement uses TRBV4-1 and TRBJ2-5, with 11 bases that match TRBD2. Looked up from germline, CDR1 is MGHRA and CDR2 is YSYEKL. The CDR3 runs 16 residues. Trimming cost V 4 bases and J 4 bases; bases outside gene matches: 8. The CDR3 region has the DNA TGCGCCAGCAGCCCTAAGACTAGCGGGATCATAGAGACCCAGTACTTC. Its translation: CASSPKTSGIIETQYF.

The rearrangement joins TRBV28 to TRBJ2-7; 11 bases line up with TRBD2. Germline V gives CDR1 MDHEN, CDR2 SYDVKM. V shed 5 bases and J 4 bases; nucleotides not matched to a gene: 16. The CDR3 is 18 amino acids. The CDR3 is CASSTYPGTSGSKYEQYF. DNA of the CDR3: TGTGCCAGCAGTACCTACCCCGGGACTAGCGGAAGTAAGTACGAGCAGTACTTC.

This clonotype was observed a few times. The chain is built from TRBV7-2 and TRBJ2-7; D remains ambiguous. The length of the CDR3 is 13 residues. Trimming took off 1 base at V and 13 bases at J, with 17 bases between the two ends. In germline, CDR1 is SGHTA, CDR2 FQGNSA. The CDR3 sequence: CTSSLVPGEMRYF. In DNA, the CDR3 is TGTACCAGCAGCTTAGTCCCCGGCGAGATGCGATACTTC.

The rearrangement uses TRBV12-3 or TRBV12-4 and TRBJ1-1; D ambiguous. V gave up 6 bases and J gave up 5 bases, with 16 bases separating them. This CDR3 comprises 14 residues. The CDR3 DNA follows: TGTGCCAGCAGCCATACTAGCCGGGAGACTGAAGCTTTCTTT. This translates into CASSHTSRETEAFF.

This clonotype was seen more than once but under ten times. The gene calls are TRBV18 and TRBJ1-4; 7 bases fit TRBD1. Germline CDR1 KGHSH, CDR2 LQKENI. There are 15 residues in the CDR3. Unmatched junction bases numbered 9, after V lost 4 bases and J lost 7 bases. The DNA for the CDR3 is TGTGCCAGCTCACTATCGACAGGGAAAGTTGAAAAACTGTTTTTT. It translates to CASSLSTGKVEKLFF.

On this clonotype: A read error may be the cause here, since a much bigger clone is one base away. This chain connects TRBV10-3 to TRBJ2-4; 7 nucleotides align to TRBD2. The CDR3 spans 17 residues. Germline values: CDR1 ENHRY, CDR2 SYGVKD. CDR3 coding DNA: TGTGCCATCAGTGAGTCGCGGGAGACCCGATCCAAAAACATTCAGTGCTTC. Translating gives CAISESRETRSKNIQCF.

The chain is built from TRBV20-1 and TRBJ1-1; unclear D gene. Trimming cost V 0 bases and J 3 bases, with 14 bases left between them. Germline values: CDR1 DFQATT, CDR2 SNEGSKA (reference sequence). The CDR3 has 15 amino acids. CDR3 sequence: CSARDVRYPDTEAFF. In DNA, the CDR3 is TGCAGTGCTAGAGATGTAAGGTATCCGGACACTGAAGCTTTCTTT.

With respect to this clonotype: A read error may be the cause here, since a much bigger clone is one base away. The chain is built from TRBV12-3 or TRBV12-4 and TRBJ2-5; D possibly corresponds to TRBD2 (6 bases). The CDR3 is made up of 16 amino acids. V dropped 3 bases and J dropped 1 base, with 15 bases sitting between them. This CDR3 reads CASSFGTGGVQETQYF. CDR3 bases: TGTGCCAGCAGTTTCGGGACTGGCGGGGTCCAAGAGACCCAGTACTTC.